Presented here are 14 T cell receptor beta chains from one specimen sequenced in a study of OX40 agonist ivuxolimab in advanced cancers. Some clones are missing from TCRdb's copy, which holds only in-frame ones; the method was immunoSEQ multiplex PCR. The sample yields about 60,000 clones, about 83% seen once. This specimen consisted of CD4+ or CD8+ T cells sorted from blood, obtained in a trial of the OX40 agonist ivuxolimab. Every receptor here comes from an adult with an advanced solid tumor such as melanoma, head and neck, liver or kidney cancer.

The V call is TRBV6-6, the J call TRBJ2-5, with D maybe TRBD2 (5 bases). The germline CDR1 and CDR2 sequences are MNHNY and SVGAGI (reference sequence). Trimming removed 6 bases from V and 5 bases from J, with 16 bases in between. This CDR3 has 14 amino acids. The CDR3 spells CASSPDPRGETQYF. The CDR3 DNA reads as TGTGCCAGCAGCCCGGACCCCCGAGGGGAGACCCAGTACTTC.

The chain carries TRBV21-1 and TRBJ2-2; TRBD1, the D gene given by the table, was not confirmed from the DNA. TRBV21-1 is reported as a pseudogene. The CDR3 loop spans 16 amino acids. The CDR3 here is CASSTVQVPPTGELFF. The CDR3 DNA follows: TGTGCCAGCAGCACAGTACAGGTTCCCCCGACCGGGGAGCTGTTTTTT.

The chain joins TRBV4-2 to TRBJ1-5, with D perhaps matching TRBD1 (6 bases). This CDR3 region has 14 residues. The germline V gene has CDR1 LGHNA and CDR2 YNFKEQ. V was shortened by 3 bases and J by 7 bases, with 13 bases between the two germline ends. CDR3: CASSQRGGRQPQHF. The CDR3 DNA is TGTGCCAGCAGCCAGAGGGGGGGGCGGCAGCCCCAGCATTTT.

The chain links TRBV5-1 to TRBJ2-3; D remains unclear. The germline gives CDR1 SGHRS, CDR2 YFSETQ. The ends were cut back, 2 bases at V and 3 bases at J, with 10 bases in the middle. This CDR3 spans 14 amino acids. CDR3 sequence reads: CASSFAPSTDTQYF. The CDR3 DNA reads TGCGCCAGCAGCTTCGCCCCCTCGACAGATACGCAGTATTTT.

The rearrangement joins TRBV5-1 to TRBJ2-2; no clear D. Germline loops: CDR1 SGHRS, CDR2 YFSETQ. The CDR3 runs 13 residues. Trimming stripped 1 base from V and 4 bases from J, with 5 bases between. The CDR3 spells CASSLYSTGELFF. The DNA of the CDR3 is TGCGCCAGCAGCTTGTACAGCACCGGGGAGCTGTTTTTT.

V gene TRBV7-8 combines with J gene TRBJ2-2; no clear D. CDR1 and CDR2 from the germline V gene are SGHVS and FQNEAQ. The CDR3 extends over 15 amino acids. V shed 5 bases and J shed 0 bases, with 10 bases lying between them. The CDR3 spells CASSRFLANTGELFF. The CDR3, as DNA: TGTGCCAGCAGCCGCTTTCTAGCGAACACCGGGGAGCTGTTTTTT.

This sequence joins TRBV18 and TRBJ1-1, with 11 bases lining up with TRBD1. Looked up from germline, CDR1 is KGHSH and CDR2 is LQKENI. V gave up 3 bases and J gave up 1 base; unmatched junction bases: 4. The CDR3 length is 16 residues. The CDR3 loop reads CASSPRDRGSNTEAFF. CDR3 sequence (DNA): TGTGCCAGCTCACCCCGGGACAGGGGGTCGAACACTGAAGCTTTCTTT.

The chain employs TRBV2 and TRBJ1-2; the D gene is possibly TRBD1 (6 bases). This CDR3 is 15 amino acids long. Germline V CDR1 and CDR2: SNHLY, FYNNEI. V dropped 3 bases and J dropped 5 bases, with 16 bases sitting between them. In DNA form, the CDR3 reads TGTGCCAGCAGTGAGGATCGGGACATAGGATATGGCTACACCTTC. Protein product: CASSEDRDIGYGYTF.

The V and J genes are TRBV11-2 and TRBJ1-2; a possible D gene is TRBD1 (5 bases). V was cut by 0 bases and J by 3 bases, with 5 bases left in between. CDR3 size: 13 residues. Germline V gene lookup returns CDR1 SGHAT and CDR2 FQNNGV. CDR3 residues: CASSLETDYGYTF. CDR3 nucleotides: TGTGCCAGCAGCTTAGAGACAGACTATGGCTACACCTTC.

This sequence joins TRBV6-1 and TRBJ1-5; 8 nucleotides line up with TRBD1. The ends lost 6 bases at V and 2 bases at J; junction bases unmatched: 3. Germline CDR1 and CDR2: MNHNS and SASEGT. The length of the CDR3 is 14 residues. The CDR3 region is CASRDREGNQPQHF. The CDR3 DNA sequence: TGTGCCAGCAGGGACAGGGAGGGCAATCAGCCCCAGCATTTT.

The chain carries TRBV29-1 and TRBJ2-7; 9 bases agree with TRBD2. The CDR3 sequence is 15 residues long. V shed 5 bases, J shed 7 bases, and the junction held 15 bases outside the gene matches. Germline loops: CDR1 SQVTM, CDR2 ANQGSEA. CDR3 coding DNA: TGCAGCGTTTCCCGGGGTAGCGGGAGATCGAGAGAGCAGTACTTC. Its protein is CSVSRGSGRSREQYF.

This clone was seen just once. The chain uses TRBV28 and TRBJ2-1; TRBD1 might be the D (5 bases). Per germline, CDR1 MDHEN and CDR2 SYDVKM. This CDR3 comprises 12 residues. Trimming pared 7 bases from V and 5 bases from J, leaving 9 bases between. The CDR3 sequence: CASIGVNNEQFF. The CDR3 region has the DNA TGTGCCAGCATAGGGGTTAACAATGAGCAGTTCTTC.

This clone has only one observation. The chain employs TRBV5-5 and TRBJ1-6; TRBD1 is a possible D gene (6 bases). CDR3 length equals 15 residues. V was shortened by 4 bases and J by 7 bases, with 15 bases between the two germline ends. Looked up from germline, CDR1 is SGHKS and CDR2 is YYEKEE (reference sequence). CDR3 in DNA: TGTGCCAGCAGCCCAGGGGTGTCGTGGAATTCACCCCTCCACTTT. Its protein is CASSPGVSWNSPLHF.

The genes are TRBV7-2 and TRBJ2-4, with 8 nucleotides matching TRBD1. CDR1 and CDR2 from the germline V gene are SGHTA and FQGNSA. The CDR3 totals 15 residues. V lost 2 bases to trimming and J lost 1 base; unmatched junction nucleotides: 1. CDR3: CASSLQGAAKNIQYF. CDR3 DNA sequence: TGTGCCAGCAGCTTACAGGGGGCGGCCAAAAACATTCAGTACTTC.